Sequencing of this T cell receptor beta chain was carried out in a study of identifying expanded T cells in peripheral blood. The germline CDR1 and CDR2 sequences are MNHEY and SVGAGI. The CDR3 loop spans 12 amino acids. V was cut by 7 bases and J by 5 bases, with 8 bases left in between. Sequencing was performed with immunoSEQ multiplex PCR; in TCRdb, only in-frame clones are kept and a portion is missing. The sample contains about 100,000 clones, approximately 89% of which appear only once. The TCR sequence derives from a person aged 18 to 70 in good health. The source material was blood. The genes are TRBV6-5 and TRBJ2-2; D possibly corresponds to TRBD2 (6 bases). This CDR3 is CASTRGTGELFF. CDR3 bases: TGTGCCAGCACCCGGGGGACCGGGGAGCTGTTTTTT.